Below, 20 T cell receptor beta chains from the same sample are listed, as sequenced in a study of T cell repertoires in ileal Crohn's disease. The data were produced by immunoSEQ multiplex PCR, yet TCRdb's version contains in-frame clones alone and is incomplete. The sample consists of approximately 11,000 clones, around 76% of them appearing once. The specimen sequenced was ileal tissue. The receptors were sampled from an adult with Crohn's disease.

This sequence joins TRBV14 and TRBJ2-2, with a tentative D call TRBD2 (6 bases). The CDR3 covers 13 residues. Trimming removed 0 bases at V and 7 bases at J, with 6 bases between. CDR1 and CDR2 from the germline V gene are SGHDN and FVKESK. DNA of the CDR3: TGTGCCAGCAGCCAAGAGGACTACGGGGAGCTGTTTTTT. Translation: CASSQEDYGELFF.

The V and J genes are TRBV7-9 and TRBJ2-3; D is perhaps TRBD2 (5 bases). Germline lookup yields CDR1 SEHNR and CDR2 FQNEAQ (reference sequence). V lost 6 bases and J lost 0, with 10 bases in between. This CDR3 spans 14 amino acids. Written as DNA, the CDR3 is TGTGCCAGCAGAAAGACTACAAGCACAGATACGCAGTATTTT. Its protein product is CASRKTTSTDTQYF.

The rearrangement uses TRBV11-3 and TRBJ2-3; D is unclear. The CDR3 length is 15 residues. V was pared by 7 bases and J by 2 bases, with 16 bases between. Germline CDR1 SGHNT, CDR2 YENEEA. The DNA for the CDR3 is TGTGCCAGCATCCCCCCCGGTCTCGACACAGATACGCAGTATTTT. This gives the protein CASIPPGLDTDTQYF.

V usage is TRBV2 and J usage is TRBJ1-5, with a weak D call TRBD1 (5 bases). Trimming pared 5 bases from V and 4 bases from J, leaving 9 bases between. Germline V gene lookup returns CDR1 SNHLY and CDR2 FYNNEI. CDR3 length: 13 residues. The CDR3 sequence is CASSRQINQPQHF. The DNA of the CDR3 is TGTGCCAGCAGTCGACAGATAAATCAGCCCCAGCATTTT.

The table lists this clone with a few counts. V gene TRBV21-1 combines with J gene TRBJ1-2; no DNA check was done on the table's D call, TRBD1. TRBV21-1 is shown as a pseudogene. This CDR3 is built from 13 residues. CDR3 residues: CASSKQGEHGYTF. As DNA, the CDR3 is TGTGCCAGCAGCAAACAGGGGGAACACGGCTACACCTTC.

The chain employs TRBV5-6 and TRBJ1-4; 10 bases map to TRBD1. The J segment lost 8 bases and the V segment lost 2 bases, leaving 3 bases of the junction unmatched. Germline CDR1 SGHDT, CDR2 YYEEEE. The CDR3 runs to 14 residues. In DNA form, the CDR3 reads TGTGCCAGCAGCTTCGGGACAGGGGTGGAAAAACTGTTTTTT. This encodes CASSFGTGVEKLFF.

V is TRBV27 and J is TRBJ2-7; no clear D gene. The germline V gene has CDR1 MNHEY and CDR2 SMNVEV (reference sequence). This CDR3 region has 15 residues. Trimming removed 0 bases from V and 3 bases from J, with 12 bases in between. The CDR3, as DNA: TGTGCCAGCAGTTTATCTCTAGTAGCTAGCTACGAGCAGTACTTC. Protein sequence: CASSLSLVASYEQYF.

This chain links TRBV6-7 with TRBJ2-7; 10 nucleotides agree with TRBD1. TRBV6-7 is an open reading frame, and its role is uncertain. V dropped 2 bases and J dropped 6; count of bases not matched to a gene: 7. This CDR3 is built from 15 residues. The CDR3 spells CASSYDRGRQREQYF. As DNA, the CDR3 is TGTGCCAGCAGTTACGACAGGGGGCGTCAACGCGAGCAGTACTTC.

This rearrangement joins TRBV19 to TRBJ1-4; perhaps TRBD1 as D (6 bases). V was cut by 3 bases and J by 1 base, with 9 bases left in between. The CDR3 is made up of 15 amino acids. Per germline, CDR1 LNHDA and CDR2 SQIVND (reference sequence). The CDR3 DNA reads as TGTGCCAGTAGTATGGGACAACTAACTAATGAAAAACTGTTTTTT. Translated: CASSMGQLTNEKLFF.

The chain links TRBV29-1 to TRBJ2-2; TRBD2 agrees at 11 bases. Trimming at V came to 5 bases and at J to 0 bases, leaving 8 bases not matched to a gene. Germline CDR1 SQVTM, CDR2 ANQGSEA. This CDR3 has 17 residues. CDR3 sequence reads: CSVSGLAGGSNTGELFF. The DNA for the CDR3 is TGCAGCGTTTCGGGCCTAGCGGGGGGCTCGAACACCGGGGAGCTGTTTTTT.

CDR3 region: CASSRRGRDTEAFF. The CDR3 DNA is TGTGCCAGCAGCCGCAGGGGGCGGGACACTGAAGCTTTCTTT. The gene calls are TRBV7-9 and TRBJ1-1; TRBD1 agrees at 8 bases. Trimming removed 5 bases from V and 3 bases from J; junction bases left unmatched: 5. Germline values: CDR1 SEHNR, CDR2 FQNEAQ (reference sequence). The CDR3 spans 14 residues.

The gene calls are TRBV30 and TRBJ2-3; 8 nucleotides align to TRBD1. CDR1 is GTSNPN and CDR2 is SVGIG in the germline V gene (reference sequence). The CDR3 is 14 amino acids. The V and J ends lost 3 bases and 5 bases, in that order; junction bases with no gene match: 7. In nucleotides, the CDR3 is TGTGCCTGGAGAAGACAGGGGACAAAAGATACGCAGTATTTT. This codes for CAWRRQGTKDTQYF.

The chain carries TRBV19 and TRBJ1-2, with TRBD1 matching 9 bases. The CDR3 consists of 14 residues. In germline, CDR1 is LNHDA, CDR2 SQIVND (reference sequence). The trim removed 6 bases at V and 2 bases at J, leaving 4 bases unmatched. The CDR3, as DNA: TGTGCCAGTAGGGGGACAGGGACCAACTATGGCTACACCTTC. This translates into CASRGTGTNYGYTF. Complete variable domain (other parts from reference TRBV19 and TRBJ1-2): DGGITQSPKYLFRKEGQNVTLSCEQNLNHDAMYWYRQDPGQGLRLIYYSQIVNDFQKGDIAEGYSVSREKKESFPLTVTSAQKNPTAFYLCASRGTGTNYGYTFGSGTRLTVV.

The chain links TRBV29-1 to TRBJ2-1; no clear D. Germline lookup yields CDR1 SQVTM and CDR2 ANQGSEA. Trimming removed 7 bases from V and 2 bases from J, with 15 bases in between. The CDR3 sequence is 14 residues long. CDR3 residues: CSAILRVTYNEQFF. CDR3 DNA: TGCAGCGCCATATTACGGGTGACCTACAATGAGCAGTTCTTC.

The chain uses TRBV27 and TRBJ2-2; tentatively, D is TRBD1 (5 bases). Germline lookup yields CDR1 MNHEY and CDR2 SMNVEV (reference sequence). This CDR3 has 15 amino acids. The V end was cut by 2 bases, the J end by 5 bases, with 12 bases between. The DNA for the CDR3 is TGTGCCAGCAGTTTAGGGGCGGCAGGGACCGGGGAGCTGTTTTTT. Protein product: CASSLGAAGTGELFF.

The chain carries TRBV7-2 and TRBJ2-3; the D gene is possibly TRBD1 (9 bases). The germline gives CDR1 SGHTA, CDR2 FQGNSA. The CDR3 runs to 20 residues. With 0 bases removed from V and 2 bases from J, the gap between germline ends came to 24 bases. For the CDR3, the DNA is TGTGCCAGCAGCTTAGCCGGGAGGGACAGGGCAGCTTGGTACACAGATACGCAGTATTTT. Encoded protein: CASSLAGRDRAAWYTDTQYF.

This rearrangement joins TRBV27 to TRBJ2-5; maybe TRBD1 (6 bases). Looked up from germline, CDR1 is MNHEY and CDR2 is SMNVEV (reference sequence). The germline V and J ends were trimmed by 0 bases and 2 bases, with 13 bases remaining between them. CDR3 size: 16 residues. The CDR3 sequence: CASSLSTQGRQETQYF. CDR3 nucleotide sequence: TGTGCCAGCAGTTTATCGACACAGGGCAGACAAGAGACCCAGTACTTC.

The chain combines TRBV2 with TRBJ1-4; 9 bases map to TRBD1. Per the germline V gene, CDR1 is SNHLY and CDR2 is FYNNEI. The CDR3 is made up of 14 amino acids. V shed 6 bases and J 5 bases; nucleotides not matched to a gene: 4. CDR3 nucleotide sequence: TGTGCCAGCAGACCCGGGACAGGGAATGAAAAACTGTTTTTT. This translates into CASRPGTGNEKLFF.

This rearrangement joins TRBV27 to TRBJ1-2; 7 bases align to TRBD1. The CDR3 runs 14 residues. The J segment lost 10 bases and the V segment lost 2 bases, leaving 10 bases of the junction unmatched. The germline V gene encodes CDR1 MNHEY and CDR2 SMNVEV (reference sequence). In nucleotides, the CDR3 is TGTGCCAGCAGTTTAGAACCCCGGACAGGCTTCTACACCTTC. Its protein product is CASSLEPRTGFYTF.

This clone was seen only a few times. V is TRBV28 and J is TRBJ1-2, with D tentatively TRBD1 (6 bases). The V gene's germline CDR1 is MDHEN and CDR2 SYDVKM. The CDR3 extends over 15 amino acids. V was clipped by 11 bases and J by 0 bases, with 19 bases between them. CDR3 loop: CAARRGREANYGYTF. Written as DNA, the CDR3 is TGTGCCGCCCGACGGGGGCGGGAGGCTAACTATGGCTACACCTTC.